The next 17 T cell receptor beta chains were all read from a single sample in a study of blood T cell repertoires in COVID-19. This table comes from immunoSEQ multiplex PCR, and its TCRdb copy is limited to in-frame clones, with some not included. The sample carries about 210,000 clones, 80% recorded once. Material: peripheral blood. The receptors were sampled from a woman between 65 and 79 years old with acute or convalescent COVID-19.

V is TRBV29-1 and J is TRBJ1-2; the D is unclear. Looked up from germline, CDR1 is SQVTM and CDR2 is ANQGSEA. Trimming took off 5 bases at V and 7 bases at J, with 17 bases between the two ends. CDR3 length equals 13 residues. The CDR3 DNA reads TGCAGCGTTACCCACCGACTCGCTAGTGGCTACACCTTC. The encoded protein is CSVTHRLASGYTF. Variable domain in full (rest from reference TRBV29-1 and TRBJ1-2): SAVISQKPSRDICQRGTSLTIQCQVDSQVTMMFWYRQQPGQSLTLIATANQGSEATYESGFVIDKFPISRPNLTFSTLTVSNMSPEDSSIYLCSVTHRLASGYTFGSGTRLTVV.

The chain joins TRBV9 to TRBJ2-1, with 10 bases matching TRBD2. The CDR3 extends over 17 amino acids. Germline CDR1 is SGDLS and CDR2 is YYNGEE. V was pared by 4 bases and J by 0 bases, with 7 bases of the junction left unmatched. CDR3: CASSIQRGGLSYNEQFF. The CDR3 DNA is TGTGCCAGCAGCATCCAGCGGGGGGGTCTCTCCTACAATGAGCAGTTCTTC. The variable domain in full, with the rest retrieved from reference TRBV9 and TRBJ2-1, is DSGVTQTPKHLITATGQRVTLRCSPRSGDLSVYWYQQSLDQGLQFLIQYYNGEERAKGNILERFSAQQFPDLHSELNLSSLELGDSALYFCASSIQRGGLSYNEQFFGPGTRLTVL.

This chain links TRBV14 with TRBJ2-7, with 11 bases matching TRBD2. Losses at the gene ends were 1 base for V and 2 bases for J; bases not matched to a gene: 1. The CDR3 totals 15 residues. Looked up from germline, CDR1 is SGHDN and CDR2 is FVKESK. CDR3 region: CASSQGLAGTYEQYF. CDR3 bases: TGTGCCAGCAGCCAAGGACTAGCGGGGACCTACGAGCAGTACTTC.

CDR3 residues: CASTPLDRNYGYTF. The CDR3 nucleotides read TGTGCCAGTACCCCATTGGACAGGAACTATGGCTACACCTTC. J is TRBJ1-2 and V is TRBV19; 7 positions match TRBD1. The CDR3 contains 14 residues. V was pared by 7 bases and J by 2 bases, with 7 bases of the junction left unmatched. Germline V gives CDR1 LNHDA, CDR2 SQIVND (reference sequence). The full variable domain, rest sourced from reference TRBV19 and TRBJ1-2, is DGGITQSPKYLFRKEGQNVTLSCEQNLNHDAMYWYRQDPGQGLRLIYYSQIVNDFQKGDIAEGYSVSREKKESFPLTVTSAQKNPTAFYLCASTPLDRNYGYTFGSGTRLTVV.

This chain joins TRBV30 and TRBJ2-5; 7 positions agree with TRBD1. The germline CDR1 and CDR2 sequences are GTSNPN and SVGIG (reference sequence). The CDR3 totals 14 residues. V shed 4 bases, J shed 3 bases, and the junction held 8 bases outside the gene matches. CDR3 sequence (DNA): TGTGCCTGGATTATAGACAGGGTCAAAGAGACCCAGTACTTC. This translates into CAWIIDRVKETQYF.

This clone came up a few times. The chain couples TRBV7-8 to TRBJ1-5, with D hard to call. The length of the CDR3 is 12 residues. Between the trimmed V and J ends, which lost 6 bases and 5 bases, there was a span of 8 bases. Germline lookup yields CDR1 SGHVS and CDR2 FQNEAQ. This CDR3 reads CASSSFDQPQHF. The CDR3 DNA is TGTGCCAGCAGTTCTTTCGATCAGCCCCAGCATTTT.

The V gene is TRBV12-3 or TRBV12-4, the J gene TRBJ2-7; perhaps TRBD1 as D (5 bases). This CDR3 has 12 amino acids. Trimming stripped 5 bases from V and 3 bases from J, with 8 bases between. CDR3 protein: CASSPQDYEQYF. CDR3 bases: TGTGCCAGCAGTCCACAGGACTACGAGCAGTACTTC.

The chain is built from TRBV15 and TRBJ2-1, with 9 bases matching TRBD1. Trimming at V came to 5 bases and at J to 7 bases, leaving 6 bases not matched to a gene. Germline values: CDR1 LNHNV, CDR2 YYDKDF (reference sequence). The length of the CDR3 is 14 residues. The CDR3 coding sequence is TGTGCCACCAGCGGACAGGGGTTTGATAATGAGCAGTTCTTC. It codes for CATSGQGFDNEQFF.

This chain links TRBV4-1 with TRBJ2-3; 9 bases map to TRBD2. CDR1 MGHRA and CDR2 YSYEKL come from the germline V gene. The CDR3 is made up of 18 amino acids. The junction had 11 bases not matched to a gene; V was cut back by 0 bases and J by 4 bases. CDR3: CASSQDTGTGGGADTQYF. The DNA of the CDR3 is TGCGCCAGCAGCCAAGATACGGGTACTGGCGGGGGGGCAGATACGCAGTATTTT.

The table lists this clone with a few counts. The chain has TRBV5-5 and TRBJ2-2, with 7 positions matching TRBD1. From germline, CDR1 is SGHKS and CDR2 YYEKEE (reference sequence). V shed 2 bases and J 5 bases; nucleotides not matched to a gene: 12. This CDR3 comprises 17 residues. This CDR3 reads CASSLTYDRVGTGELFF. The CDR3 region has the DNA TGTGCCAGCAGCTTAACTTATGACAGGGTCGGGACCGGGGAGCTGTTTTTT.

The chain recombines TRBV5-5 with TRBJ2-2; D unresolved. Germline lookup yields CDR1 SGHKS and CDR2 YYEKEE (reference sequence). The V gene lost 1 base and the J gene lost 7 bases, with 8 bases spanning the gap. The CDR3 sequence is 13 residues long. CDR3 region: CASSLMTGGELFF. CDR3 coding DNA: TGTGCCAGCAGCTTGATGACGGGCGGGGAGCTGTTTTTT.

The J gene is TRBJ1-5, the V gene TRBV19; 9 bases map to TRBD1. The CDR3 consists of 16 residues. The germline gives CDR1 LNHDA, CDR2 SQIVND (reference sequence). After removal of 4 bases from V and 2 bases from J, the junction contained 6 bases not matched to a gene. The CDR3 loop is CASSTQGQGGNQPQHF. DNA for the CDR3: TGTGCCAGTAGTACCCAGGGACAGGGAGGCAATCAGCCCCAGCATTTT. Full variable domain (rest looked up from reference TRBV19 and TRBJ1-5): DGGITQSPKYLFRKEGQNVTLSCEQNLNHDAMYWYRQDPGQGLRLIYYSQIVNDFQKGDIAEGYSVSREKKESFPLTVTSAQKNPTAFYLCASSTQGQGGNQPQHFGDGTRLSIL.

The CDR3 DNA reads TGTGCCAGCAGCTTAGCGCTCGCAGGACAGGGGAACAATGAGCAGTTCTTC. Protein: CASSLALAGQGNNEQFF. V usage is TRBV7-8 and J usage is TRBJ2-1; 9 bases line up with TRBD1. The V gene end was trimmed by 0 bases and the J gene end by 5 bases; junction bases not matched to a gene: 8. The CDR3 runs to 17 residues. Germline lookup yields CDR1 SGHVS and CDR2 FQNEAQ.

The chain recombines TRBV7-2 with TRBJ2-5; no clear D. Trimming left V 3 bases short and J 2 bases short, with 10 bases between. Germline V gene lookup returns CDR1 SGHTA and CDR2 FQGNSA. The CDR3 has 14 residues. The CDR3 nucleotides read TGTGCCAGCAGCTTTTTATCCGGTCAAGAGACCCAGTACTTC. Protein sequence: CASSFLSGQETQYF.

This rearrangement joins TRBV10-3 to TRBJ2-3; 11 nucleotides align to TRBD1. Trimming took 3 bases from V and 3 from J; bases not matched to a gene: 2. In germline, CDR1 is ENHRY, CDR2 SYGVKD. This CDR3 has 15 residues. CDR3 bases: TGTGCCATCAGTGATGGGGACAGGGGGACAGATACGCAGTATTTT. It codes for CAISDGDRGTDTQYF.

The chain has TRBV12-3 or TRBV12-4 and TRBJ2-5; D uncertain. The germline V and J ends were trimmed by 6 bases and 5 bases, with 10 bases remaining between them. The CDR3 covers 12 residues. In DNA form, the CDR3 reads TGTGCCAGCAGCCCCCCCGGGGAGACCCAGTACTTC. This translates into CASSPPGETQYF.

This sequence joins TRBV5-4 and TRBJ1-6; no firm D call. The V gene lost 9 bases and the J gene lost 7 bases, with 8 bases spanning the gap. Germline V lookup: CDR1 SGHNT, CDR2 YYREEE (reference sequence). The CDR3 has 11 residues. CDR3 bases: TGTGCCACCCAACAGAATTCACCCCTCCACTTT. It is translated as CATQQNSPLHF.